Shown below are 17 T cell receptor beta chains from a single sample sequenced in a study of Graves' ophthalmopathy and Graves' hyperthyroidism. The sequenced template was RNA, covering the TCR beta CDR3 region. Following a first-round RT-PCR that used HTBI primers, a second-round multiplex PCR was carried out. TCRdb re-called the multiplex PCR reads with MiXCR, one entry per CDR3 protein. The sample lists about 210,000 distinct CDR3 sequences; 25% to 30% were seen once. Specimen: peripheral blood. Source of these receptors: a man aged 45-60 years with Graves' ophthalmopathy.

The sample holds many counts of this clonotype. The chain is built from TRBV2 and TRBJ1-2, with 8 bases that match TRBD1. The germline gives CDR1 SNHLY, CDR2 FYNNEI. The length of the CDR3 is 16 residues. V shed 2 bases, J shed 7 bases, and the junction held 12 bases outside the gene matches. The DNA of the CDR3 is TGTGCCAGCAGTGAAAGGACTTCAGGGGGCGGCGGTGGCTACACCTTC. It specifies CASSERTSGGGGGYTF.

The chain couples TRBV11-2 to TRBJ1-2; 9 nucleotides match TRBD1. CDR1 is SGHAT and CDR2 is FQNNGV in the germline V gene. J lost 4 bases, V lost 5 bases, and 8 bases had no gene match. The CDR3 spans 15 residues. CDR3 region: CASSRDREWSYGYTF. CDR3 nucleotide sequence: TGTGCCAGCAGCCGGGACAGGGAATGGAGCTATGGCTACACCTTC.

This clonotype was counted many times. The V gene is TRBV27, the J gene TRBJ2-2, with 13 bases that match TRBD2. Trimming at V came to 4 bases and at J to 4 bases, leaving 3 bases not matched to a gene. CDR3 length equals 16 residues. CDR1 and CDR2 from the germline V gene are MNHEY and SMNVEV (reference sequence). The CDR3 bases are TGTGCCAGCAGTTATGGGACTAGCGGGGTCACCGGGGAGCTGTTTTTT. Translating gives CASSYGTSGVTGELFF.

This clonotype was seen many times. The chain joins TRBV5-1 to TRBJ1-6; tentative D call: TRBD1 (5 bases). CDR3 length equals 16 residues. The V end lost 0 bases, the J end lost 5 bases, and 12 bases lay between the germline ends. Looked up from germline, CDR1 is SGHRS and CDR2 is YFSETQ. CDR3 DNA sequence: TGCGCCAGCAGCTTGGCTCCCGGGACGGATAATTCACCCCTCCACTTT. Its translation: CASSLAPGTDNSPLHF.

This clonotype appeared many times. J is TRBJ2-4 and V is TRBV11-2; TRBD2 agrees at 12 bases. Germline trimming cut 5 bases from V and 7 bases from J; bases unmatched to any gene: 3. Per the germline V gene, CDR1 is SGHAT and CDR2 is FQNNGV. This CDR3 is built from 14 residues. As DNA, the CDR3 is TGTGCCAGCAGCCGTACTAGCGGGAGGAACATTCAGTACTTC. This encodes CASSRTSGRNIQYF. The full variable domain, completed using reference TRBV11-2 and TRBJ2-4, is EAGVAQSPRYKIIEKRQSVAFWCNPISGHATLYWYQQILGQGPKLLIQFQNNGVVDDSQLPKDRFSAERLKGVDSTLKIQPAKLEDSAVYLCASSRTSGRNIQYFGAGTRLSVL.

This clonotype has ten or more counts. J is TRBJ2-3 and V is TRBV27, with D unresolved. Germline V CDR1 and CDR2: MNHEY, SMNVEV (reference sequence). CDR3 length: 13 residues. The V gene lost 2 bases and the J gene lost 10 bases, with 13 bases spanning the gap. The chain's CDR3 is CASSLREQTPQYF. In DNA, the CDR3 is TGTGCCAGCAGTTTAAGAGAGCAGACCCCGCAGTATTTT.

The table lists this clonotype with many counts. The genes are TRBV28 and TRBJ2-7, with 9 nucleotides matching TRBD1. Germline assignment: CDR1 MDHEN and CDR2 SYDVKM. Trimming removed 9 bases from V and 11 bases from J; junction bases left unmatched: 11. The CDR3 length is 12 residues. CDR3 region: CASGDRATRKYF. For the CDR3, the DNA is TGTGCCAGTGGGGACAGGGCCACCCGCAAGTACTTC.

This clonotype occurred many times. The CDR3 DNA reads TGTGCCAGCAGTTCGGGACTAGCGAGCACAGATACGCAGTATTTT. Translating gives CASSSGLASTDTQYF. This rearrangement joins TRBV6-5 to TRBJ2-3, with TRBD2 matching 10 bases. This CDR3 comprises 15 residues. The V and J ends lost 4 bases and 0 bases, in that order; junction bases with no gene match: 1. Germline V gene data show CDR1 as MNHEY and CDR2 as SVGAGI.

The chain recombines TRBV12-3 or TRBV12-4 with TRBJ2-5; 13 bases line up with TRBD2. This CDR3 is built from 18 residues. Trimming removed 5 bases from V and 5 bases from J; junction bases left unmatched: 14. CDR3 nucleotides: TGTGCCAGCAGTCCAACACGGACTAGCGGGAGAAGTGGGGAGACCCAGTACTTC. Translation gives CASSPTRTSGRSGETQYF.

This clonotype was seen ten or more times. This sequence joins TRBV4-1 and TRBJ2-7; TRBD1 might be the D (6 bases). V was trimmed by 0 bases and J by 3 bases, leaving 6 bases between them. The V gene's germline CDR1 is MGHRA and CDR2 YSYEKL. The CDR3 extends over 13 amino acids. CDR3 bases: TGCGCCAGCAGCCAAGAGGGACACTACGAGCAGTACTTC. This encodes CASSQEGHYEQYF.

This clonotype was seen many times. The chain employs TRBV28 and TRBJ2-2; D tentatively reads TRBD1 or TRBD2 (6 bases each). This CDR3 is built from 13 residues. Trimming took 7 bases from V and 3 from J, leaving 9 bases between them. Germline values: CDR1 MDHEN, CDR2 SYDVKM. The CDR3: CASNREDTGELFF. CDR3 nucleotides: TGTGCCAGCAACAGGGAGGACACCGGGGAGCTGTTTTTT. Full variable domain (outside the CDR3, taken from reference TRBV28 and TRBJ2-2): DVKVTQSSRYLVKRTGEKVFLECVQDMDHENMFWYRQDPGLGLRLIYFSYDVKMKEKGDIPEGYSVSREKKERFSLILESASTNQTSMYLCASNREDTGELFFGEGSRLTVL.

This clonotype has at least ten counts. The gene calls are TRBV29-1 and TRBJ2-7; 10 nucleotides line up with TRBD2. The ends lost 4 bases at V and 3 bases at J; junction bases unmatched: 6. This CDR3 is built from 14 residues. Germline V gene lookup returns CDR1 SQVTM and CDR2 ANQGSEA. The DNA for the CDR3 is TGCAGCGTTGTACCCACTAGCGGGAACTACGAGCAGTACTTC. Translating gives CSVVPTSGNYEQYF.

In nucleotides, the CDR3 is TGTGCTAGTGGTTTGGTCGGTTTTGCTGAAGCTTTCTTT. Amino acid sequence: CASGLVGFAEAFF. The chain uses TRBV12-5 and TRBJ1-1; D unclear. Trimming cost V 0 bases and J 6 bases, with 8 bases left between them. This CDR3 spans 13 amino acids. Germline loops: CDR1 LGHNT, CDR2 FRNRAP. Looking up the rest from reference TRBV12-5 and TRBJ1-1 gives the full variable domain: DARVTQTPRHKVTEMGQEVTMRCQPILGHNTVFWYRQTMMQGLELLAYFRNRAPLDDSGMPKDRFSAEMPDATLATLKIQPSEPRDSAVYFCASGLVGFAEAFFGQGTRLTVV.

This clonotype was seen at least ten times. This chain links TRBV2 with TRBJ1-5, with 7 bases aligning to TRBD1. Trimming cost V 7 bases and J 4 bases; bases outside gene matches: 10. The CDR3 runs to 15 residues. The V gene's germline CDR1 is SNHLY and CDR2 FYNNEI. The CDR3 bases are TGTGCCAGCACAGCGGGACAGAGTTGGAATCAGCCCCAGCATTTT. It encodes CASTAGQSWNQPQHF. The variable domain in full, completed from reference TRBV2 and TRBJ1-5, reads EPEVTQTPSHQVTQMGQEVILRCVPISNHLYFYWYRQILGQKVEFLVSFYNNEISEKSEIFDDQFSVERPDGSNFTLKIRSTKLEDSAMYFCASTAGQSWNQPQHFGDGTRLSIL.

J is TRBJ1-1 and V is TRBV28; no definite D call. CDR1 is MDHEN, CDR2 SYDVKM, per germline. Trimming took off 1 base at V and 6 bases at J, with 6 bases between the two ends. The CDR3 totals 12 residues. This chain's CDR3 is CASSLSAPEAFF. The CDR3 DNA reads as TGTGCCAGCAGTTTATCAGCCCCTGAAGCTTTCTTT.

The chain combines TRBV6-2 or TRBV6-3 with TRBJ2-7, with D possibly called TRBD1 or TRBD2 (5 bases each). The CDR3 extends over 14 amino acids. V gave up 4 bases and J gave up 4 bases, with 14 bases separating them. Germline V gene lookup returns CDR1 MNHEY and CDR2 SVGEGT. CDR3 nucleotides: TGTGCCAGCAGTTCCGAGGGACGGCGTTACGAGCAGTACTTC. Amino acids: CASSSEGRRYEQYF.

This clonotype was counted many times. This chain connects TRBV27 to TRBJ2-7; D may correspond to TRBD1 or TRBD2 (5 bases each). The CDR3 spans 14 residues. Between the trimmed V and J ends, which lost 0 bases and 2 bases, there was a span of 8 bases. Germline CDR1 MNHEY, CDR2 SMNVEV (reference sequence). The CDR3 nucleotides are TGTGCCAGCAGTTTATCCGGGACCCCCTACGAGCAGTACTTC. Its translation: CASSLSGTPYEQYF.